A selection of T cell receptor beta chains follows, all from one sample in a study of long-term antiretroviral therapy in people with HIV. Some clones are missing from TCRdb's copy, which holds only in-frame ones; the method was immunoSEQ multiplex PCR. The sample yields about 25,000 clones, more than 85% seen once. Specimen: unsorted PBMCs, collected 1.9 years after starting antiretroviral therapy. These receptors came from a woman aged 25-40 years with HIV. Both conserved end residues are trimmed from each CDR3.

j_call v_call cdr3_aa
TRBJ2-1 TRBV7-6 ASSLERVGEGNEQF
TRBJ1-5 TRBV6-1 ASSELVGISNQPQH
TRBJ1-2 TRBV5-6 ASSLGRAALINYGYT
TRBJ1-4 TRBV10-3 AISPDWEKLF
TRBJ1-4 TRBV5-6 ASSFWAVGGEKLF
TRBJ1-2 TRBV2 ASRREGSYGYT
TRBJ2-2 TRBV30 AWMVGPTGELF
TRBJ2-7 TRBV14 ASSQEVVYEQY
TRBJ2-3 TRBV30 AGTGAPDTQY
TRBJ2-5 TRBV5-6 ASSPSFGLGQETQY
TRBJ1-4 TRBV27 ASSLSPGFNEKLF
TRBJ2-7 TRBV30 AWSVTGGTYEQY
TRBJ2-5 TRBV21-1 ASSYRAETQY
TRBJ1-1 TRBV7-9 ASSLVFSASEAF
TRBJ1-4 TRBV6-5 ASSYSTARNEKLF
TRBJ1-2 TRBV6-5 ASSYTRDGRGYT
TRBJ1-6 TRBV11-3 ASSSGGNNSPLH
TRBJ2-5 TRBV11-2 ASSLGPDGKETQY
TRBJ1-1 TRBV2 ASTRLTRGLGETEAF
TRBJ1-4 TRBV9 ASSVEQGLNNEKLF
TRBJ1-6 TRBV27 ASSLRRQIFSPLH
TRBJ2-3 TRBV9 ASSARTGENTDTQY
TRBJ2-3 TRBV19 ASRDRAYTSTDTQY
TRBJ2-1 TRBV4-2 ASSQGTGMNEQF
TRBJ1-2 TRBV27 ASSLSSGSYGYT
TRBJ2-4 TRBV10-2 ASSAFPPTGVAKNIQY
TRBJ2-7 TRBV6-6 ASSTVHEQY
TRBJ1-4 TRBV27 ASSSSTGVLF
TRBJ2-7 TRBV4-2 ASSQGGSPTYEQY
TRBJ1-3 TRBV5-6 ASSLEGLGSGNTIY
TRBJ1-6 TRBV7-3 ASSEIVGSNSPLH
TRBJ1-1 TRBV2 ASSFPTASSMNTEAF
TRBJ2-4 TRBV4-1 ASSQVELAGGKTAKNIQY